This TCR beta chain was observed in a study of cytomegalovirus exposure and HLA in healthy donors. Of note for this clone: Its antigen remains unidentified.

General observations from the study: Researchers counted around 170 TCR beta chains as cytomegalovirus-associated. Most TCR sequences were rare, but some public TCRs occurred in many donors.

The method was immunoSEQ multiplex PCR; TCRdb's version includes in-frame clones alone and lacks a portion of them. The sample consists of around 150,000 clones, 85% to 90% of them appearing once. The CDR3 spans 15 residues. CDR1 is SGDLS and CDR2 is YYNGEE in the germline V gene. Trimming cost V 2 bases and J 4 bases; bases outside gene matches: 5. The V and J genes are TRBV9 and TRBJ2-3, with 9 bases matching TRBD2. This clonotype was obtained from a woman under 30 in good health and CMV-seropositive. Material: PBMCs. The CDR3 sequence is CASSVSGRGADTQYF. As DNA, the CDR3 is TGTGCCAGCAGCGTTAGCGGGAGAGGGGCAGATACGCAGTATTTT.